This T cell receptor beta chain was captured by sequencing in a study of cytomegalovirus exposure and HLA in healthy donors. Amplification used 60 Vbeta primers and 13 Jbeta primers. Sequencing used immunoSEQ multiplex PCR; TCRdb keeps in-frame clones, though not all of them. The profile shows 160,000 or so clones, approximately 86% of them singletons. Overall study findings and caveats: Exclusion applied to some V segments, including TRBV6-2 and TRBV6-3, as they were indistinguishable. What a later analysis showed was that several of the most significant clusters appeared linked to common viral pathogens. Follow-up analysis later connected one missense variant in DCLRE1C with trimming of TCR beta V- and J-genes.

Trimming removed 3 bases at V and 4 bases at J, with 14 bases between. CDR3 length: 15 residues. CDR1 SGHRS and CDR2 YFSETQ come from the germline V gene. Comments on this clone: Its target is unknown.

Sequences were obtained from PBMCs. The receptor comes from a woman aged 50 to 60 in good health and CMV-seropositive. The J gene is TRBJ2-1, the V gene TRBV5-1; D perhaps matches TRBD1 (6 bases). The CDR3 here is CASSSQGIAYNEQFF. The CDR3 region has the DNA TGCGCCAGCAGCTCTCAGGGGATCGCGTACAATGAGCAGTTCTTC.